Listed below are T cell receptor beta chains from one sample, sequenced in a study of siplizumab effects on memory and regulatory T cells. The data were produced by immunoSEQ multiplex PCR, yet TCRdb's version contains in-frame clones alone and is incomplete. This sample yields about 87,000 clones, of which approximately 90% are seen a single time; about 15% belongs to the top ten. Specimen: CD4+ T cells sorted from blood. The receptors here all came from a human donor in good health. Each CDR3 is given with its conserved first and last residue. The order of the fields is clone size, D gene, J gene, V gene, CDR3 DNA, CDR3 protein. D genes are given only for firm matches. The listing skips clone size in some rows; elsewhere it reads once, few, many or a size class.

abundance: once; d_gene: TRBD1; j_gene: TRBJ2-1; v_gene: TRBV7-9; CDR3nt: TGTGCCAGCACCATCAGGGGGCCGGTTTGGGAGCAGTTCTTC; CDR3aa: CASTIRGPVWEQFF
abundance: -; d_gene: -; j_gene: TRBJ1-2; v_gene: TRBV4-1; CDR3nt: TGCGCCAGCAGCCAAGTGAGTCCAGGGAAGGACTATGGCTACACCTTC; CDR3aa: CASSQVSPGKDYGYTF
abundance: -; d_gene: -; j_gene: TRBJ1-1; v_gene: TRBV7-2; CDR3nt: TGTGCCAGCAGCAAGGTCCCCCAAGCTGAAGCTTTCTTT; CDR3aa: CASSKVPQAEAFF
abundance: -; d_gene: TRBD1; j_gene: TRBJ2-1; v_gene: TRBV5-6; CDR3nt: TGTGCCAGCAGTTACTTCCGGGACAGGGGGCGGAATGAGCAGTTCTTC; CDR3aa: CASSYFRDRGRNEQFF
abundance: -; d_gene: -; j_gene: TRBJ2-6; v_gene: TRBV6-5; CDR3nt: TGTGCCAGCAGAGGGACGGGACTTAAGCTGACTTTC; CDR3aa: CASRGTGLKLTF
abundance: -; d_gene: TRBD1; j_gene: TRBJ2-3; v_gene: TRBV4-3; CDR3nt: TGCGCCAGCAGCCAAGGTGCAGGGGGCATCGCGGATACGCAGTATTTT; CDR3aa: CASSQGAGGIADTQYF
abundance: -; d_gene: -; j_gene: TRBJ2-1; v_gene: TRBV5-1; CDR3nt: TGCGCCAGCAGCTTGTTTCAGGTTGACAATGAGCAGTTCTTC; CDR3aa: CASSLFQVDNEQFF
abundance: -; d_gene: -; j_gene: TRBJ2-6; v_gene: TRBV28; CDR3nt: TGTGCCAGCAGTTTAGCGGGGGCGGACTCTGGGGCCAACGTCCTGACTTTC; CDR3aa: CASSLAGADSGANVLTF
abundance: -; d_gene: -; j_gene: TRBJ1-4; v_gene: TRBV18; CDR3nt: TGTGCCAGCTCACCACTCGGGTTGACTAATGAAAAACTGTTTTTT; CDR3aa: CASSPLGLTNEKLFF
abundance: -; d_gene: -; j_gene: TRBJ2-7; v_gene: TRBV7-3; CDR3nt: TGTGCCAGCAGCTTTCAGCCTCTCTACGAGCAGTACTTC; CDR3aa: CASSFQPLYEQYF
abundance: -; d_gene: TRBD1; j_gene: TRBJ2-1; v_gene: TRBV19; CDR3nt: TGTGCCAGTAGTACACGGACAGGGCATGAGCAGTTCTTC; CDR3aa: CASSTRTGHEQFF
abundance: -; d_gene: -; j_gene: TRBJ2-1; v_gene: TRBV19; CDR3nt: TGTGCCAGTAGTATACCCGGTCTCGGGACTTCGAAGCAGTTCTTC; CDR3aa: CASSIPGLGTSKQFF
abundance: -; d_gene: -; j_gene: TRBJ2-7; v_gene: TRBV15; CDR3nt: TGTGCCACCAGCAGAGATATTTTTTACGAGCAGTACTTC; CDR3aa: CATSRDIFYEQYF
abundance: -; d_gene: TRBD1; j_gene: TRBJ1-4; v_gene: TRBV28; CDR3nt: TGTGCCAGCGGGTCTGTGGGGACAGGGTTAGAAAAACTGTTTTTT; CDR3aa: CASGSVGTGLEKLFF
abundance: few; d_gene: -; j_gene: TRBJ1-4; v_gene: TRBV28; CDR3nt: TGTGCCAGCAGTTTACACACCGCGAATGAAAAACTGTTTTTT; CDR3aa: CASSLHTANEKLFF
abundance: -; d_gene: TRBD1; j_gene: TRBJ2-5; v_gene: TRBV2; CDR3nt: TGTGCCAGCAGTGGACAGGGGTTGTCAGAGACCCAGTACTTC; CDR3aa: CASSGQGLSETQYF
abundance: -; d_gene: -; j_gene: TRBJ1-6; v_gene: TRBV28; CDR3nt: TGTGCCAGCAGGCAGGGGAATAATTCACCCCTCCACTTT; CDR3aa: CASRQGNNSPLHF
abundance: -; d_gene: -; j_gene: TRBJ1-2; v_gene: TRBV6-6; CDR3nt: TGTGCCAGCAGTTCCCAGACACCTAACTATGGCTACACCTTC; CDR3aa: CASSSQTPNYGYTF
abundance: -; d_gene: -; j_gene: TRBJ2-1; v_gene: TRBV7-7; CDR3nt: TGTGCTAGCAGCGTGGACACCAAGAGGAGGGATGAGCAGTTCTTC; CDR3aa: CASSVDTKRRDEQFF
abundance: -; d_gene: -; j_gene: TRBJ2-4; v_gene: TRBV27; CDR3nt: TGTGCCAGCAGTTTAGGACTCGCAAACATTCAGTACTTC; CDR3aa: CASSLGLANIQYF
abundance: once; d_gene: -; j_gene: TRBJ1-5; v_gene: TRBV7-2; CDR3nt: TGTGCCAGCAGCTTAGGGGGTGATAGCAATCAGCCCCAGCATTTT; CDR3aa: CASSLGGDSNQPQHF
abundance: -; d_gene: -; j_gene: TRBJ2-1; v_gene: TRBV21-1; CDR3nt: TGTGCCAGCAGCAAAGGCGTGGGAGGGCCTCGGTATGAGCAGTTCTTC; CDR3aa: CASSKGVGGPRYEQFF
abundance: -; d_gene: -; j_gene: TRBJ2-5; v_gene: TRBV5-1; CDR3nt: TGCGCCAGCAGCTTGGCCCAGTACAGACAAGAGACCCAGTACTTC; CDR3aa: CASSLAQYRQETQYF
abundance: -; d_gene: TRBD1; j_gene: TRBJ2-1; v_gene: TRBV7-8; CDR3nt: TGTGCCAGCAGCCTAGGGACAGGGGGCACCTACAATGAGCAGTTCTTC; CDR3aa: CASSLGTGGTYNEQFF
abundance: -; d_gene: TRBD2; j_gene: TRBJ2-1; v_gene: TRBV2; CDR3nt: TGTGCCAGCAGCCCTCCCCCGGGAGGGACCTACAATGAGCAGTTCTTC; CDR3aa: CASSPPPGGTYNEQFF
abundance: -; d_gene: -; j_gene: TRBJ1-1; v_gene: TRBV11-3; CDR3nt: TGTGCCAGCAGCTTAACAACGAACACTGAAGCTTTCTTT; CDR3aa: CASSLTTNTEAFF
abundance: -; d_gene: -; j_gene: TRBJ2-7; v_gene: TRBV5-5; CDR3nt: TGTGCCAGCAGCTTGGTGGACGAGCAGTACTTC; CDR3aa: CASSLVDEQYF
abundance: -; d_gene: -; j_gene: TRBJ2-3; v_gene: TRBV5-1; CDR3nt: TGCGCCAGCAGAGTGACAGGGTTATTCGTCCGAGAGGGGGGAGATACGCAGTATTTT; CDR3aa: CASRVTGLFVREGGDTQYF
abundance: -; d_gene: -; j_gene: TRBJ1-5; v_gene: TRBV6-6; CDR3nt: TGTGCCAGCAGTCGCCTTACAGCGAATAGCAATCAGCCCCAGCATTTT; CDR3aa: CASSRLTANSNQPQHF
abundance: once; d_gene: -; j_gene: TRBJ2-1; v_gene: TRBV5-4; CDR3nt: TGTGCCAGCAGCCGTGACCCAGGCTCCTACAATGAGCAGTTCTTC; CDR3aa: CASSRDPGSYNEQFF
abundance: -; d_gene: -; j_gene: TRBJ2-7; v_gene: TRBV7-9; CDR3nt: TGTGCCAGCCGCAGCTCGAGACAGTCCTACGAGCAGTACTTC; CDR3aa: CASRSSRQSYEQYF
abundance: -; d_gene: -; j_gene: TRBJ1-5; v_gene: TRBV30; CDR3nt: TGTGCCTGGAGTGCCCTATTGAGTCAGCCCCAGCATTTT; CDR3aa: CAWSALLSQPQHF
abundance: -; d_gene: -; j_gene: TRBJ2-5; v_gene: TRBV7-8; CDR3nt: TGTGCCAGCAGCCCGGGGACGATACGAGAGACCCAGTACTTC; CDR3aa: CASSPGTIRETQYF
abundance: -; d_gene: -; j_gene: TRBJ1-5; v_gene: TRBV7-2; CDR3nt: TGTGCCAGCAGCCTAGAGACAGGAGTCAATCAGCCCCAGCATTTT; CDR3aa: CASSLETGVNQPQHF
abundance: -; d_gene: -; j_gene: TRBJ2-5; v_gene: TRBV28; CDR3nt: TGTGCCAGCAGCACGAGGAGGGGGCGAGAGACCCAGTACTTC; CDR3aa: CASSTRRGRETQYF
abundance: -; d_gene: TRBD2; j_gene: TRBJ2-7; v_gene: TRBV10-3; CDR3nt: TGTGCCATCAGCCCAGGACTAGCGGGAGACTTGGAGTACTTC; CDR3aa: CAISPGLAGDLEYF
abundance: -; d_gene: -; j_gene: TRBJ2-7; v_gene: TRBV18; CDR3nt: TGTGCCAGCTCACCCTCCAGGGGCTCCTACGAGCAGTACTTC; CDR3aa: CASSPSRGSYEQYF
abundance: -; d_gene: -; j_gene: TRBJ2-5; v_gene: TRBV15; CDR3nt: TGTGCCACCAGCAGAGATGATACGCGAGAGACCCAGTACTTC; CDR3aa: CATSRDDTRETQYF
abundance: once; d_gene: -; j_gene: TRBJ1-1; v_gene: TRBV27; CDR3nt: TGTGCCAGCAGTTTATCGATCAGGGGGAACACTGAAGCTTTCTTT; CDR3aa: CASSLSIRGNTEAFF
abundance: -; d_gene: -; j_gene: TRBJ2-7; v_gene: TRBV30; CDR3nt: TGTGCCTGGAACCCCCGGGAGCAGGCCGAGCAGTACTTC; CDR3aa: CAWNPREQAEQYF
abundance: -; d_gene: -; j_gene: TRBJ1-1; v_gene: TRBV6-1; CDR3nt: TGTGCCAGTACGAGGGGCACTGAAGCTTTCTTT; CDR3aa: CASTRGTEAFF
abundance: -; d_gene: -; j_gene: TRBJ1-2; v_gene: TRBV9; CDR3nt: TGTGCCAGCAGCGCCCTCGGGGGGAGGGATGGCTACACCTTC; CDR3aa: CASSALGGRDGYTF
abundance: -; d_gene: -; j_gene: TRBJ1-5; v_gene: TRBV27; CDR3nt: TGTGCCAGCAGTCCCGAGGCTTGGGGCAATCAGCCCCAGCATTTT; CDR3aa: CASSPEAWGNQPQHF
abundance: -; d_gene: -; j_gene: TRBJ1-5; v_gene: TRBV25-1; CDR3nt: TGTGCCAGCAGTGAAGGAGGGGGTAGCGGTGGGCAGCCCCAGCATTTT; CDR3aa: CASSEGGGSGGQPQHF
abundance: -; d_gene: -; j_gene: TRBJ2-1; v_gene: TRBV12-5; CDR3nt: TGTGCTAGTGGTCCCCAAACTAGCCGAGTTTCCAATGAGCAGTTCTTC; CDR3aa: CASGPQTSRVSNEQFF
abundance: -; d_gene: -; j_gene: TRBJ2-1; v_gene: TRBV7-9; CDR3nt: TGTGCCAGCAGCCGCCGGACTGGTACCGTTGCCAATGAGCAGTTCTTC; CDR3aa: CASSRRTGTVANEQFF
abundance: -; d_gene: -; j_gene: TRBJ2-3; v_gene: TRBV4-2; CDR3nt: TGTGCCAGCAGCCAAGATGCGGGGGATACGCAGTATTTT; CDR3aa: CASSQDAGDTQYF
abundance: -; d_gene: -; j_gene: TRBJ1-4; v_gene: TRBV28; CDR3nt: TGTGCCAGCAGTCCTCCGGGACGGATTAATGAAAAACTGTTTTTT; CDR3aa: CASSPPGRINEKLFF
abundance: once; d_gene: TRBD2; j_gene: TRBJ2-1; v_gene: TRBV7-9; CDR3nt: TGTGCCAGCAGCTTATCCAGGACTAGCGGGAGTTCCCAGTTCTTC; CDR3aa: CASSLSRTSGSSQFF
abundance: once; d_gene: -; j_gene: TRBJ2-1; v_gene: TRBV19; CDR3nt: TGTGCCAGTAGAAGGGGGACGACTTACAATGAGCAGTTCTTC; CDR3aa: CASRRGTTYNEQFF
abundance: -; d_gene: TRBD2; j_gene: TRBJ2-1; v_gene: TRBV7-2; CDR3nt: TGTGCCAGCAGCCATAGACTAGCGGCCTACAATGAGCAGTTCTTC; CDR3aa: CASSHRLAAYNEQFF
abundance: -; d_gene: -; j_gene: TRBJ2-2; v_gene: TRBV10-3; CDR3nt: TGTGCCATCAGTGAGCCCGGGACGGGGGGCGCGACCGGGGAGCTGTTTTTT; CDR3aa: CAISEPGTGGATGELFF
abundance: once; d_gene: -; j_gene: TRBJ2-7; v_gene: TRBV21-1; CDR3nt: TGTGCCAGCAGCAGGAAAAGGGACAGGGAAACTTACGAGCAGTACTTC; CDR3aa: CASSRKRDRETYEQYF
abundance: -; d_gene: -; j_gene: TRBJ1-5; v_gene: TRBV11-3; CDR3nt: TGTGCCAGCAGCTTACACGGGGGCGATCAGCCCCAGCATTTT; CDR3aa: CASSLHGGDQPQHF
abundance: few; d_gene: TRBD1; j_gene: TRBJ2-6; v_gene: TRBV10-3; CDR3nt: TGTGCCATCAGCCAGGGACAGCGCTCTGGGGCCAACGTCCTGACTTTC; CDR3aa: CAISQGQRSGANVLTF
abundance: few; d_gene: TRBD1; j_gene: TRBJ1-1; v_gene: TRBV5-4; CDR3nt: TGTGCCAGCAGCGAGACAGGGAAAGGGCACACTGAAGCTTTCTTT; CDR3aa: CASSETGKGHTEAFF
abundance: once; d_gene: -; j_gene: TRBJ1-1; v_gene: TRBV20-1; CDR3nt: TGCAGTGCGGGGGGGACTGAAGCTTTCTTT; CDR3aa: CSAGGTEAFF